The subject of this entry is one TCR beta chain. The antigen remains unidentified. The CDR3 runs to 15 residues. Germline V gene lookup returns CDR1 SGHRS and CDR2 YFSETQ. The data are from a study of monozygotic twins with inflammatory bowel disease. Study findings and constraints: Immunosuppressive treatment differences may have increased patient repertoire variability.

With the 5' RACE reads reprocessed, TCRdb shows one record per CDR3 protein and no DNA. This sample's table reports approximately 400,000 distinct CDR3 sequences. The receptor was derived from a human donor with ulcerative colitis or Crohn's disease, or a healthy co-twin of an affected twin (not recorded which). The chain has TRBV5-1 and TRBJ1-1; TCRdb gives TRBD1 as the D gene, but with no DNA this cannot be confirmed. Material: blood. CDR3: CASSFTGTGNTEAFF.